Following are 32 T cell receptor beta chains from one sample sequenced in a study of T cell changes during pregnancy in multiple sclerosis. Method: immunoSEQ multiplex PCR; TCRdb's copy keeps in-frame clones and lacks some. The sample contains 30,000 or so clones, approximately 90% of which appear only once. Specimen: CD8+ T cells from peripheral blood mononuclear cells, collected after pregnancy. The receptors come from a female donor with multiple sclerosis, enrolled in a pregnancy study.

This sequence joins TRBV13 and TRBJ2-7, with 7 bases aligning to TRBD2. J gave up 3 bases and V 4 bases, and 6 bases lay outside the gene matches. The CDR3 is made up of 14 amino acids. CDR1 is PRHDT and CDR2 is FYEKMQ in the germline V gene (reference sequence). Here the CDR3 reads CASSSGLRNYEQYF. DNA for the CDR3: TGTGCCAGCAGCTCGGGACTACGGAACTACGAGCAGTACTTC.

This chain uses TRBV11-2 with TRBJ2-1; 9 positions agree with TRBD2. The V gene's germline CDR1 is SGHAT and CDR2 FQNNGV. J was trimmed by 10 bases and V by 1 base; bases with no gene match: 8. The CDR3 consists of 15 residues. The CDR3, as DNA: TGTGCCAGCAGCTTAGGGTTAGCGGGAGTATGGGAGCAGTTCTTC. This codes for CASSLGLAGVWEQFF.

The chain couples TRBV5-4 to TRBJ1-2; D not resolved. The CDR3 extends over 11 amino acids. The V gene's germline CDR1 is SGHNT and CDR2 YYREEE (reference sequence). The germline V and J ends were trimmed by 4 bases and 4 bases, with 5 bases remaining between them. Here the CDR3 reads CASSPGYGYTF. The CDR3 nucleotides are TGTGCCAGCAGCCCAGGCTATGGCTACACCTTC.

The rearrangement uses TRBV7-9 and TRBJ2-3; 13 nucleotides match TRBD2. Trimming cost V 4 bases and J 4 bases; bases outside gene matches: 8. CDR1 SEHNR and CDR2 FQNEAQ come from the germline V gene (reference sequence). The CDR3 totals 17 residues. The CDR3 bases are TGTGCCAGCAGCTCGCCAGGACTAGCGGGAGCTTCAGATACGCAGTATTTT. It specifies CASSSPGLAGASDTQYF.

This clone was seen once. This chain joins TRBV6-1 and TRBJ2-7; a possible D gene is TRBD1 (5 bases). Germline loops: CDR1 MNHNS, CDR2 SASEGT. CDR3 length equals 15 residues. The V end lost 1 base, the J end lost 6 bases, and 16 bases lay between the germline ends. The CDR3 is CASSEGGLTVGEQYF. The DNA for the CDR3 is TGTGCCAGCAGTGAAGGGGGATTGACAGTTGGCGAGCAGTACTTC.

This chain uses TRBV6-6 with TRBJ2-3, with D hard to call. Trimming pared 4 bases from V and 5 bases from J, leaving 10 bases between. CDR1 is MNHNY, CDR2 SVGAGI, per germline (reference sequence). CDR3 length equals 13 residues. The chain's CDR3 is CASSFSTRDTQYF. The CDR3 bases are TGTGCCAGCAGTTTTTCGACAAGAGATACGCAGTATTTT.

The chain employs TRBV5-1 and TRBJ2-2; TRBD2 matches at 11 bases. Looked up from germline, CDR1 is SGHRS and CDR2 is YFSETQ. V shed 1 base and J 2 bases; nucleotides not matched to a gene: 13. The CDR3 runs 20 residues. CDR3 protein: CASSLYHHLAGGTNTGELFF. The CDR3 DNA reads TGCGCCAGCAGCTTGTACCACCACCTAGCGGGAGGTACCAACACCGGGGAGCTGTTTTTT. Full variable domain (rest looked up from reference TRBV5-1 and TRBJ2-2): KAGVTQTPRYLIKTRGQQVTLSCSPISGHRSVSWYQQTPGQGLQFLFEYFSETQRNKGNFPGRFSGRQFSNSRSEMNVSTLELGDSALYLCASSLYHHLAGGTNTGELFFGEGSRLTVL.

In the case of this clone: Other DNA sequences from this sample encode an identical CDR3 as well. The chain joins TRBV27 to TRBJ2-2; the D is unclear. Germline-derived CDR1 and CDR2 are MNHEY and SMNVEV (reference sequence). The germline V and J ends were trimmed by 5 bases and 3 bases, with 4 bases remaining between them. CDR3 length: 12 residues. CDR3 residues: CASSPYTGELFF. The CDR3 DNA is TGTGCCAGCAGTCCCTACACCGGGGAGCTGTTTTTT.

CDR3 region: CASSDRNQPQHF. Here the CDR3 DNA reads TGTGCCAGCAGTGATAGAAATCAGCCCCAGCATTTT. J is TRBJ1-5 and V is TRBV2; D ambiguous. The CDR3 is made up of 12 amino acids. The V gene's germline CDR1 is SNHLY and CDR2 FYNNEI. Trimming cost V 3 bases and J 4 bases, with 4 bases left between them. Complete variable domain (other parts from reference TRBV2 and TRBJ1-5): EPEVTQTPSHQVTQMGQEVILRCVPISNHLYFYWYRQILGQKVEFLVSFYNNEISEKSEIFDDQFSVERPDGSNFTLKIRSTKLEDSAMYFCASSDRNQPQHFGDGTRLSIL.

V and J are TRBV2 and TRBJ1-1; possible D gene TRBD1, 6 bases. Trimming pared 4 bases from V and 1 base from J, leaving 13 bases between. The V gene's germline CDR1 is SNHLY and CDR2 FYNNEI. There are 15 residues in the CDR3. The CDR3 is CASSALGGANTEAFF. CDR3 DNA sequence: TGTGCCAGCAGTGCCCTGGGGGGGGCGAACACTGAAGCTTTCTTT.

V and J are TRBV4-3 and TRBJ2-1; possibly TRBD1 for D (7 bases). Trimming took 1 base from V and 5 from J, leaving 18 bases between them. The CDR3 runs to 17 residues. Germline CDR1 is LGHNA and CDR2 is YSLEER. The CDR3 reads CASSQVSARGDNNEQFF. CDR3 in DNA: TGCGCCAGCAGCCAAGTCTCGGCCAGGGGGGATAACAATGAGCAGTTCTTC.

The V gene is TRBV29-1, the J gene TRBJ2-7; TRBD1 is a possible D gene (5 bases). Trimming took 7 bases from V and 3 from J, leaving 10 bases between them. Germline-derived CDR1 and CDR2 are SQVTM and ANQGSEA. The CDR3 has 11 amino acids. Here the CDR3 DNA reads TGCAGCGCCGTTCAGGGCTACGAGCAGTACTTC. Its protein product is CSAVQGYEQYF.

The chain uses TRBV13 and TRBJ2-7; D is unclear. In germline, CDR1 is PRHDT, CDR2 FYEKMQ (reference sequence). There are 12 residues in the CDR3. V was cut by 4 bases and J by 0 bases, with 4 bases left in between. CDR3 amino acids: CASSSSSYEQYF. In DNA, the CDR3 is TGTGCCAGCAGCTCGAGCTCCTACGAGCAGTACTTC.

This clone appeared a single time. Written as DNA, the CDR3 is TGTGCCAGCAGTTCACTCCCCAAGACAGGGGGCTTTGAGCAGTTCTTC. The encoded protein is CASSSLPKTGGFEQFF. The V gene is TRBV28, the J gene TRBJ2-1; 10 nucleotides agree with TRBD1. Germline-derived CDR1 and CDR2 are MDHEN and SYDVKM. This CDR3 is 16 amino acids long. J lost 9 bases, V lost 4 bases, and 12 bases had no gene match.

CDR3: CSVKEGLSYEQYF. The DNA for the CDR3 is TGCAGCGTGAAGGAGGGGCTCTCCTACGAGCAGTACTTC. This chain connects TRBV29-1 to TRBJ2-7, with D maybe TRBD2 (6 bases). CDR3 length: 13 residues. Germline assignment: CDR1 SQVTM and CDR2 ANQGSEA. V gave up 6 bases and J gave up 0 bases, with 12 bases separating them.

This chain connects TRBV7-9 to TRBJ2-2, with 7 bases fitting TRBD2. V was pared by 1 base and J by 4 bases, with 6 bases of the junction left unmatched. The CDR3 is made up of 16 amino acids. Per the germline V gene, CDR1 is SEHNR and CDR2 is FQNEAQ (reference sequence). CDR3 region: CASSLDGRYGTGELFF. Written as DNA, the CDR3 is TGTGCCAGCAGCTTAGACGGGAGGTACGGCACCGGGGAGCTGTTTTTT.

This chain connects TRBV7-3 to TRBJ2-7; maybe TRBD1 (5 bases). CDR1 is SGHTA, CDR2 FQGTGA, per germline. Trimming stripped 2 bases from V and 6 bases from J, with 8 bases between. This CDR3 has 12 residues. CDR3 nucleotides: TGTGCCAGCAGCTTACAGGGAACCGAGCAGTACTTC. Amino acids: CASSLQGTEQYF.

The J gene is TRBJ2-7, the V gene TRBV19; 10 nucleotides line up with TRBD1. The germline V gene has CDR1 LNHDA and CDR2 SQIVND (reference sequence). Losses at the gene ends were 6 bases for V and 5 bases for J; bases not matched to a gene: 4. The CDR3 length is 13 residues. The CDR3 is CASRDRGLNEQYF. Written as DNA, the CDR3 is TGTGCCAGTAGAGACAGGGGGCTCAACGAGCAGTACTTC.

The chain carries TRBV9 and TRBJ2-1, with 9 positions matching TRBD2. Looked up from germline, CDR1 is SGDLS and CDR2 is YYNGEE. This CDR3 contains 16 residues. After removal of 0 bases from V and 2 bases from J, the junction contained 3 bases not matched to a gene. Here the CDR3 reads CASSVARLAAYNEQFF. The CDR3 coding sequence is TGTGCCAGCAGCGTAGCTCGACTAGCGGCCTACAATGAGCAGTTCTTC.

This chain connects TRBV4-2 to TRBJ2-2, with D perhaps matching TRBD2 (6 bases). V was shortened by 0 bases and J by 5 bases, with 13 bases between the two germline ends. CDR1 LGHNA and CDR2 YNFKEQ come from the germline V gene. The CDR3 runs to 16 residues. DNA for the CDR3: TGTGCCAGCAGCCAAGAACGAGGGAGCGGGACCGGGGAGCTGTTTTTT. It codes for CASSQERGSGTGELFF.

This chain uses TRBV7-3 with TRBJ2-1, with 7 bases fitting TRBD1. This CDR3 has 18 amino acids. The V segment lost 1 base and the J segment 3 bases; nucleotides outside the gene matches: 12. The germline V gene has CDR1 SGHTA and CDR2 FQGTGA. The CDR3 DNA is TGTGCCAGCAGCTTAAGGGGCAGTGGGGCAGGGGGCTACAATGAGCAGTTCTTC. Translation gives CASSLRGSGAGGYNEQFF.

This chain links TRBV7-3 with TRBJ2-5; 9 bases are shared with TRBD1. Per the germline V gene, CDR1 is SGHTA and CDR2 is FQGTGA. Trimming took 3 bases from V and 5 from J; bases not matched to a gene: 10. This CDR3 contains 16 residues. The CDR3 DNA follows: TGTGCCAGCAGCTTCCAGCCGGGACAGGGAAGGGAGACCCAGTACTTC. Protein: CASSFQPGQGRETQYF.

CDR3 nucleotide sequence: TGCAGCGTTGTGACAGGGAACTATGGCTACACCTTC. Encoded protein: CSVVTGNYGYTF. The chain combines TRBV29-1 with TRBJ1-2; TRBD1 aligns across 7 bases. The CDR3 covers 12 residues. CDR1 and CDR2 (germline): SQVTM, ANQGSEA. V was pared by 4 bases and J by 2 bases, with 1 base of the junction left unmatched. Full variable domain (outside the CDR3, taken from reference TRBV29-1 and TRBJ1-2): SAVISQKPSRDICQRGTSLTIQCQVDSQVTMMFWYRQQPGQSLTLIATANQGSEATYESGFVIDKFPISRPNLTFSTLTVSNMSPEDSSIYLCSVVTGNYGYTFGSGTRLTVV.

This chain joins TRBV6-5 and TRBJ2-1; 14 nucleotides align to TRBD2. CDR1 and CDR2 (germline): MNHEY, SVGAGI. This CDR3 has 15 amino acids. With 5 bases clipped from V and 9 bases from J, the junction kept 6 bases outside the gene matches. This CDR3 is CASSPGTSGSTEQFF. The CDR3 DNA reads TGTGCCAGCAGTCCCGGGACTAGCGGGAGCACTGAGCAGTTCTTC.

The chain links TRBV9 to TRBJ2-3, with 7 bases that match TRBD2. Trimming removed 0 bases from V and 4 bases from J; junction bases left unmatched: 11. The germline CDR1 and CDR2 sequences are SGDLS and YYNGEE. The CDR3 totals 17 residues. The CDR3 DNA follows: TGTGCCAGCAGCGTAGGGGTGGGAGGGCCTTCCGCAGATACGCAGTATTTT. It translates to CASSVGVGGPSADTQYF.

Of note for this clone: The junction does not match germline at one end; this may be a read error. This chain connects TRBV4-3 to TRBJ1-2, with 7 nucleotides matching TRBD1. Germline CDR1 reads LGHNA; CDR2 reads YSLEER. The CDR3 has 13 residues. As DNA, the CDR3 is TGCGCCACCAGCGACAGGGTAGACTATGGCTACACCTTC. The encoded protein is CATSDRVDYGYTF.

This clone is classed as medium-sized (0.01 to 0.1%). The chain couples TRBV28 to TRBJ2-7; 9 bases are shared with TRBD1. With 5 bases clipped from V and 5 bases from J, the junction kept 13 bases outside the gene matches. CDR1 is MDHEN and CDR2 is SYDVKM in the germline V gene. The CDR3 is made up of 16 amino acids. The CDR3 bases are TGTGCCAGCAGTCCGGGACAGGGTAGTGGATGGGACGAGCAGTACTTC. Amino acid sequence: CASSPGQGSGWDEQYF.

The chain employs TRBV6-5 and TRBJ2-1, with a tentative D call TRBD2 (5 bases). Per germline, CDR1 MNHEY and CDR2 SVGAGI. The CDR3 runs to 15 residues. With 6 bases removed from V and 6 bases from J, the gap between germline ends came to 18 bases. The CDR3 here is CASSPSYVGVNEQFF. CDR3 nucleotides: TGTGCCAGCAGCCCCTCGTACGTCGGGGTCAATGAGCAGTTCTTC.

This clone showed up just once. The chain is built from TRBV4-3 and TRBJ2-6, with TRBD1 as a possible D gene (5 bases). This CDR3 has 15 amino acids. V lost 1 base, J lost 4 bases, and 8 bases lay in between. Germline values: CDR1 LGHNA, CDR2 YSLEER. The CDR3 loop is CASSQGRAGANVLTF. CDR3 DNA: TGCGCCAGCAGCCAAGGCAGGGCCGGGGCCAACGTCCTGACTTTC.

The chain joins TRBV7-9 to TRBJ1-1, with TRBD1 as a possible D gene (6 bases). Trimming removed 8 bases from V and 5 bases from J, with 18 bases in between. CDR1 and CDR2 (germline): SEHNR, FQNEAQ (reference sequence). The CDR3 is 14 amino acids. This chain's CDR3 is CASRQMGARTEAFF. In DNA, the CDR3 is TGTGCCAGCCGCCAGATGGGGGCCAGGACTGAAGCTTTCTTT.

This clone was seen only once. The chain carries TRBV19 and TRBJ2-1; 10 bases align to TRBD2. This CDR3 has 15 amino acids. Germline CDR1 LNHDA, CDR2 SQIVND (reference sequence). Losses at the gene ends were 7 bases for V and 3 bases for J; bases not matched to a gene: 6. The CDR3 DNA is TGTGCCAGTAACCTTCTAGCGGGAGACTACAATGAGCAGTTCTTC. The encoded protein is CASNLLAGDYNEQFF.

V gene TRBV18 combines with J gene TRBJ2-7, with no clear D. There are 14 residues in the CDR3. Trimming pared 0 bases from V and 4 bases from J, leaving 10 bases between. Looked up from germline, CDR1 is KGHSH and CDR2 is LQKENI. DNA of the CDR3: TGTGCCAGCTCACCACCGACATCTCTGTACGAGCAGTACTTC. Amino acid sequence: CASSPPTSLYEQYF.